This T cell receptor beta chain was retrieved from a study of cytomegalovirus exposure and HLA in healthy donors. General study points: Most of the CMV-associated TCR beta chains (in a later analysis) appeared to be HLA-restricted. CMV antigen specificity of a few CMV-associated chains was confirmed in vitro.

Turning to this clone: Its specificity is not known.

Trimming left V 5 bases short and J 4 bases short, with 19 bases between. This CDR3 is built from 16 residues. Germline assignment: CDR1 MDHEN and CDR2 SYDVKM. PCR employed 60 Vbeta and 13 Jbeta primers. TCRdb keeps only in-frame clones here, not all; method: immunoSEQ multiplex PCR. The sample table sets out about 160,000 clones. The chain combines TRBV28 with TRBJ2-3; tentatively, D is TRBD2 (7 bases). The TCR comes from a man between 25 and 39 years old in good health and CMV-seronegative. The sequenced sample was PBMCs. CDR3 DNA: TGTGCCAGCAGTGTCAGGGGCGGGAGTAACGCAGATACGCAGTATTTT. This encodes CASSVRGGSNADTQYF.